The 19 T cell receptor beta chains below all came from one sample that was sequenced in a study of radiotherapy plus CTLA-4 blockade in lung cancer. Profiling relied on immunoSEQ multiplex PCR, and the TCRdb table lists in-frame clones only, not all of them. This table holds about 55,000 clones, roughly four fifths found once. Sequencing used peripheral blood, obtained from a patient treated with radiotherapy plus ipilimumab. The receptors derive from a human donor with non-small cell lung cancer whose response to radiotherapy plus ipilimumab could not be evaluated.

V is TRBV5-1 and J is TRBJ1-2; D is possibly TRBD1 (5 bases). With 2 bases removed from V and 4 bases from J, the gap between germline ends came to 9 bases. The CDR3 runs to 13 residues. Germline CDR1 reads SGHRS; CDR2 reads YFSETQ. The CDR3 region has the DNA TGCGCCAGCAGCTTTGACAGTTCCTATGGCTACACCTTC. Translation: CASSFDSSYGYTF.

The chain combines TRBV14 with TRBJ1-2; 10 bases line up with TRBD1. The V and J ends lost 3 bases and 8 bases, in that order; junction bases with no gene match: 6. Looked up from germline, CDR1 is SGHDN and CDR2 is FVKESK. The CDR3 has 14 residues. CDR3 nucleotides: TGTGCCAGCAGCCAGACAGGGGGCGCGCGGGGCTACACCTTC. It translates to CASSQTGGARGYTF.

V and J are TRBV15 and TRBJ1-5; no clear D gene. The CDR3 covers 14 residues. Per germline, CDR1 LNHNV and CDR2 YYDKDF (reference sequence). V shed 9 bases and J shed 1 base, with 13 bases lying between them. CDR3 in amino acids: CATQHRESNQPQHF. As DNA, the CDR3 is TGTGCCACTCAACATAGGGAGAGCAATCAGCCCCAGCATTTT. Complete variable domain (other parts from reference TRBV15 and TRBJ1-5): DAMVIQNPRYQVTQFGKPVTLSCSQTLNHNVMYWYQQKSSQAPKLLFHYYDKDFNNEADTPDNFQSRRPNTSFCFLDIRSPGLGDTAMYLCATQHRESNQPQHFGDGTRLSIL.

The genes are TRBV11-2 and TRBJ1-4; D gene ambiguous. Trimming removed 2 bases from V and 4 bases from J, with 5 bases in between. This CDR3 is built from 13 residues. The V gene's germline CDR1 is SGHAT and CDR2 FQNNGV. The CDR3 here is CASSLKSNEKLFF. CDR3 nucleotides: TGTGCCAGCAGCTTAAAGAGTAATGAAAAACTGTTTTTT. The full variable domain, completed using reference TRBV11-2 and TRBJ1-4, is EAGVAQSPRYKIIEKRQSVAFWCNPISGHATLYWYQQILGQGPKLLIQFQNNGVVDDSQLPKDRFSAERLKGVDSTLKIQPAKLEDSAVYLCASSLKSNEKLFFGSGTQLSVL.

The chain recombines TRBV5-4 with TRBJ2-3; weak D call: TRBD2 (6 bases). V dropped 3 bases and J dropped 0 bases, with 14 bases sitting between them. The V gene's germline CDR1 is SGHNT and CDR2 YYREEE (reference sequence). The CDR3 covers 16 residues. The CDR3 region has the DNA TGTGCCAGCAGCTGGGGACTTACCTCTAGCACAGATACGCAGTATTTT. It encodes CASSWGLTSSTDTQYF.

The chain has TRBV4-3 and TRBJ2-3; D is ambiguous. Germline-derived CDR1 and CDR2 are LGHNA and YSLEER. Trimming pared 0 bases from V and 1 base from J, leaving 11 bases between. The CDR3 contains 16 residues. This CDR3 reads CASSQDLGQRTDTQYF. As DNA, the CDR3 is TGCGCCAGCAGCCAAGACCTTGGCCAACGCACAGATACGCAGTATTTT.

This clone was counted a few times. J is TRBJ2-6 and V is TRBV5-1, with D possibly TRBD1 on 5 matching bases. Germline V gives CDR1 SGHRS, CDR2 YFSETQ. The V gene lost 0 bases and the J gene lost 1 base, with 5 bases spanning the gap. This CDR3 spans 15 amino acids. The CDR3 nucleotides are TGCGCCAGCAGCTTGGCAGGGTCTGGGGCCAACGTCCTGACTTTC. Its translation: CASSLAGSGANVLTF.

V and J are TRBV5-1 and TRBJ2-7, with 7 bases lining up with TRBD2. Looked up from germline, CDR1 is SGHRS and CDR2 is YFSETQ. J gave up 6 bases and V 4 bases, and 13 bases lay outside the gene matches. CDR3 length: 15 residues. The CDR3 DNA is TGCGCCAGCAGCCCTCTAGCGGAGGTTGGGGGCGAGCAGTACTTC. Its protein product is CASSPLAEVGGEQYF.

The rearrangement links TRBV4-3 to TRBJ2-7; 8 bases are a match to TRBD1. The CDR3 loop spans 16 amino acids. The ends lost 4 bases at V and 2 bases at J; junction bases unmatched: 10. Germline V gene data show CDR1 as LGHNA and CDR2 as YSLEER. The CDR3 nucleotides read TGCGCCAGCAGCCCTACGTCCGGGACAGGCCCCTACGAGCAGTACTTC. Protein sequence: CASSPTSGTGPYEQYF.

The V gene is TRBV15, the J gene TRBJ2-3; 12 bases map to TRBD2. There are 14 residues in the CDR3. Germline V gene sequence: CDR1 LNHNV, CDR2 YYDKDF (reference sequence). The trim removed 8 bases at V and 2 bases at J, leaving 2 bases unmatched. The CDR3 reads CATGLAGITDTQYF. The CDR3, as DNA: TGTGCCACCGGACTAGCGGGAATCACAGATACGCAGTATTTT.

This sequence joins TRBV27 and TRBJ1-4; 8 bases are shared with TRBD1. This CDR3 comprises 15 residues. V dropped 8 bases and J dropped 5; count of bases not matched to a gene: 10. Germline V gene lookup returns CDR1 MNHEY and CDR2 SMNVEV (reference sequence). The CDR3 sequence: CASRTWTGRNEKLFF. The CDR3 DNA is TGTGCCAGCCGCACTTGGACAGGGCGAAATGAAAAACTGTTTTTT. Filled out from reference TRBV27 and TRBJ1-4, the complete variable domain reads EAQVTQNPRYLITVTGKKLTVTCSQNMNHEYMSWYRQDPGLGLRQIYYSMNVEVTDKGDVPEGYKVSRKEKRNFPLILESPSPNQTSLYFCASRTWTGRNEKLFFGSGTQLSVL.

The chain uses TRBV9 and TRBJ2-7; TRBD1 matches 12 bases. CDR1 and CDR2 (germline): SGDLS, YYNGEE. This CDR3 spans 15 amino acids. V lost 4 bases and J lost 6; bases outside the gene matches: 8. The CDR3 sequence: CASSLGQGAESEQYF. As DNA, the CDR3 is TGTGCCAGCAGCCTGGGACAGGGGGCCGAAAGCGAGCAGTACTTC.

The rearrangement links TRBV7-9 to TRBJ1-2; 8 nucleotides line up with TRBD1. CDR1 is SEHNR and CDR2 is FQNEAQ in the germline V gene (reference sequence). With 5 bases clipped from V and 8 bases from J, the junction kept 10 bases outside the gene matches. This CDR3 spans 14 amino acids. DNA for the CDR3: TGTGCCAGCAGCGCCGGACAGGGTTTGGGAGGCTACACCTTC. This gives the protein CASSAGQGLGGYTF.

The V and J genes are TRBV5-1 and TRBJ2-7, with a weak D call TRBD1 (6 bases). Germline lookup yields CDR1 SGHRS and CDR2 YFSETQ. The CDR3 length is 14 residues. Between the trimmed V and J ends, which lost 3 bases and 3 bases, there was a span of 13 bases. The CDR3 sequence: CASSWSGQIYEQYF. The DNA of the CDR3 is TGCGCCAGCAGCTGGAGCGGACAGATCTACGAGCAGTACTTC.

V usage is TRBV18 and J usage is TRBJ1-2, with 12 bases matching TRBD1. The CDR3 totals 16 residues. With 2 bases clipped from V and 6 bases from J, the junction kept 7 bases outside the gene matches. CDR1 is KGHSH and CDR2 is LQKENI in the germline V gene. In nucleotides, the CDR3 is TGTGCCAGCTCACCAGAGGGACAGGGGGCGAAAAATGGCTACACCTTC. This translates into CASSPEGQGAKNGYTF.

The V gene is TRBV6-5, the J gene TRBJ1-5; TRBD1 aligns across 8 bases. V gave up 6 bases and J gave up 7 bases; unmatched junction bases: 8. The CDR3 sequence is 14 residues long. Germline assignment: CDR1 MNHEY and CDR2 SVGAGI. In nucleotides, the CDR3 is TGTGCCAGCAGAGCGGCGGGGGACAGGCAGCCCCAGCATTTT. As protein: CASRAAGDRQPQHF.

The genes are TRBV5-1 and TRBJ1-4, with TRBD1 matching 10 bases. CDR3 length equals 15 residues. Germline loops: CDR1 SGHRS, CDR2 YFSETQ. With V trimmed by 0 bases and J by 8 bases, 4 bases remained unmatched. CDR3 nucleotides: TGCGCCAGCAGCTTGGCCGGGGACAGGGGCGAAAAACTGTTTTTT. Protein sequence: CASSLAGDRGEKLFF.

This clone was detected only once. V gene TRBV21-1 combines with J gene TRBJ1-2; the listed D gene, TRBD1, was not tested against the DNA. TRBV21-1 is a listed pseudogene. The CDR3 has 14 residues. This chain's CDR3 is CASSIQGAHGGYTF. CDR3 nucleotide sequence: TGTGCCAGCAGCATACAGGGGGCGCACGGTGGCTACACCTTC.

This chain joins TRBV6-1 and TRBJ2-7; D remains unclear. CDR3 length: 13 amino acids. Germline V gene data show CDR1 as MNHNS and CDR2 as SASEGT. V was cut by 5 bases and J by 4 bases, with 12 bases left in between. The CDR3 reads CASSSPQTYEQYF. CDR3 bases: TGTGCCAGCAGTTCCCCCCAAACATACGAGCAGTACTTC.